The 10 T cell receptor beta chains presented below share a single source sample, sequenced in a study of beta chain features in type 1 diabetes. Findings and limits, study-wide: Significant though moderate, a shortening of TCRB CDR3s appeared in all four CD4+ subsets of Type 1 diabetes patients.

Their specific antigens are unknown. Isolated RNA was reverse transcribed in full, so expressed TCRB transcripts were sequenced. This table comes from immunoSEQ multiplex PCR, and its TCRdb copy is limited to in-frame clones, with some not included. Of 160,000 or so clones listed, approximately 10% are singletons. Specimen: central memory CD4+ T cells from blood. The receptors derive from a woman in her 30s with type 1 diabetes.

This chain connects TRBV18 to TRBJ2-3, with 10 bases aligning to TRBD1. CDR3 length equals 18 residues. The V and J ends lost 1 base and 3 bases, in that order; junction bases with no gene match: 10. Germline V CDR1 and CDR2: KGHSH, LQKENI. The DNA for the CDR3 is TGTGCCAGCTCACCACAGACAGGGGGCGCGGGCGTGACAGATACGCAGTATTTT. Encoded protein: CASSPQTGGAGVTDTQYF.

This clone was found a few times. J is TRBJ2-6 and V is TRBV7-9; D perhaps matches TRBD2 (6 bases). Per the germline V gene, CDR1 is SEHNR and CDR2 is FQNEAQ (reference sequence). The CDR3 is 15 amino acids. V lost 8 bases, J lost 1 base, and 12 bases lay in between. CDR3 loop: CASEEGLSGANVLTF. As DNA, the CDR3 is TGTGCCAGCGAGGAGGGTCTTTCTGGGGCCAACGTCCTGACTTTC.

The chain is built from TRBV28 and TRBJ2-6; D remains ambiguous. CDR3 length equals 15 residues. The V and J ends lost 1 base and 0 bases respectively, with 4 bases between them. CDR1 and CDR2 (germline): MDHEN, SYDVKM. The CDR3 region has the DNA TGTGCCAGCAGTTTATTGAGCTCTGGGGCCAACGTCCTGACTTTC. This sequence encodes CASSLLSSGANVLTF.

The DNA for the CDR3 is TGCGCCAGCAGTCAAGTCGATCCGGGAGGGCCTCACAATGAGCAGTTCTTC. Translated: CASSQVDPGGPHNEQFF. The genes are TRBV23-1 and TRBJ2-1; TRBD2 matches 8 bases. TRBV23-1 is an open reading frame, and its role is uncertain. The trim removed 2 bases at V and 5 bases at J, leaving 11 bases unmatched. The CDR3 loop spans 17 amino acids.

The gene calls are TRBV28 and TRBJ2-3, with D unclear. The V and J ends lost 5 bases and 6 bases respectively, with 9 bases between them. Germline V CDR1 and CDR2: MDHEN, SYDVKM. The CDR3 is 12 residues long. CDR3 DNA: TGTGCCAGCAGTGGGTTGACTGATACGCAGTATTTT. Protein sequence: CASSGLTDTQYF.

This CDR3 reads CASSLTGTSGSQSYNEQFF. CDR3 nucleotides: TGCGCCAGCAGCTTGACCGGGACTAGCGGGAGTCAATCCTACAATGAGCAGTTCTTC. J is TRBJ2-1 and V is TRBV5-1; 14 positions match TRBD2. This CDR3 region has 19 residues. Germline CDR1 SGHRS, CDR2 YFSETQ. Trimming removed 1 base from V and 1 base from J; junction bases left unmatched: 7. The variable domain in full, with the rest retrieved from reference TRBV5-1 and TRBJ2-1, is KAGVTQTPRYLIKTRGQQVTLSCSPISGHRSVSWYQQTPGQGLQFLFEYFSETQRNKGNFPGRFSGRQFSNSRSEMNVSTLELGDSALYLCASSLTGTSGSQSYNEQFFGPGTRLTVL.

Points on this clone: A clone one base away is much larger, so this may be a read error. The J gene is TRBJ2-5, the V gene TRBV6-5; tentatively, D is TRBD1 (6 bases). Germline V lookup: CDR1 MNHEY, CDR2 SVGAGI. The CDR3 is 13 amino acids. CDR3 bases: TGTGCCAGCAGGGGACAAGCCCAAGGGACCCAGTACTTC. As protein: CASRGQAQGTQYF.

The rearrangement joins TRBV7-9 to TRBJ2-2; the match to TRBD2 covers 8 bases. Looked up from germline, CDR1 is SEHNR and CDR2 is FQNEAQ (reference sequence). The V gene end was trimmed by 4 bases and the J gene end by 2 bases; junction bases not matched to a gene: 12. This CDR3 contains 18 residues. The CDR3 protein is CASSSRRLIAGNTGELFF. CDR3 DNA sequence: TGTGCCAGCAGCTCACGCCGACTAATAGCGGGAAACACCGGGGAGCTGTTTTTT.

A few counts support this clone. This CDR3 is also generated by other DNA sequences in the sample. This sequence joins TRBV7-9 and TRBJ2-5, with D maybe TRBD1 (6 bases). The CDR3 totals 14 residues. Between the trimmed V and J ends, which lost 1 base and 2 bases, there was a span of 8 bases. The V gene's germline CDR1 is SEHNR and CDR2 FQNEAQ (reference sequence). This chain's CDR3 is CASSLGTAQETQYF. The CDR3 nucleotides read TGTGCCAGCAGCTTAGGGACAGCACAAGAGACCCAGTACTTC.

This clone was observed a few times. CDR3 amino acids: CASSSGWGGTTGELFF. Here the CDR3 DNA reads TGTGCCAGCAGTTCTGGTTGGGGGGGAACTACCGGGGAGCTGTTTTTT. The V and J genes are TRBV27 and TRBJ2-2; 7 bases are a match to TRBD2. The J segment lost 5 bases and the V segment lost 4 bases, leaving 10 bases of the junction unmatched. Looked up from germline, CDR1 is MNHEY and CDR2 is SMNVEV (reference sequence). There are 16 residues in the CDR3.